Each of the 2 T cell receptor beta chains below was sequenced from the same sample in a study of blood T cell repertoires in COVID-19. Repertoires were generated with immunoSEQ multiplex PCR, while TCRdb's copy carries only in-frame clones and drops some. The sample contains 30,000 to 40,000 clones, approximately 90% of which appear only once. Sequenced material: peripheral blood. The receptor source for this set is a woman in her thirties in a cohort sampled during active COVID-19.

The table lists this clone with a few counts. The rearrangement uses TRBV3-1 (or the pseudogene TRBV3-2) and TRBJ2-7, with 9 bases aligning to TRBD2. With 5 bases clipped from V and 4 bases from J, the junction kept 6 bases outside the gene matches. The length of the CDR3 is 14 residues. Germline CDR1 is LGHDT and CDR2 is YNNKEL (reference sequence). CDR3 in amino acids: CASSISGSPYEQYF. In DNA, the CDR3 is TGTGCCAGCAGCATTAGCGGGAGCCCTTACGAGCAGTACTTC.

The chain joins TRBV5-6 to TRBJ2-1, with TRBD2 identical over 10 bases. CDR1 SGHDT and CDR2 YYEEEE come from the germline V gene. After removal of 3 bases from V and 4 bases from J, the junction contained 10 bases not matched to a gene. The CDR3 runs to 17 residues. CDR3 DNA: TGTGCCAGCAGCTCGGCTCTAGCGGGAGTTTCATACAATGAGCAGTTCTTC. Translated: CASSSALAGVSYNEQFF.